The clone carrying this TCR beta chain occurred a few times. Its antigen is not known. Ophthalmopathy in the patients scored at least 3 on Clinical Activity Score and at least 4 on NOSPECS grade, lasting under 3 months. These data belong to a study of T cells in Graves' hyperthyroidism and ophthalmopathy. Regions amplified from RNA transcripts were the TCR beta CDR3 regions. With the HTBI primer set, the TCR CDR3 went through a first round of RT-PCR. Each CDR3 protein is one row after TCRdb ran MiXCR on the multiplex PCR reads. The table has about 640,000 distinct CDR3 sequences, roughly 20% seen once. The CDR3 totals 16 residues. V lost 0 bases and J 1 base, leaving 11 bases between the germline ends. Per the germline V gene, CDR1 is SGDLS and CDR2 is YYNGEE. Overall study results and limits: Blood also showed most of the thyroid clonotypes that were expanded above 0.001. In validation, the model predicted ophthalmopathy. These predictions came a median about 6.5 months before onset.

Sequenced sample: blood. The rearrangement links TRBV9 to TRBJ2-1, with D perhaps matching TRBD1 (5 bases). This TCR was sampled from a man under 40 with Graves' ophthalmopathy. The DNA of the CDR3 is TGTGCCAGCAGCGTAGCCCCGGACATGTCCTACAATGAGCAGTTCTTC. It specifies CASSVAPDMSYNEQFF. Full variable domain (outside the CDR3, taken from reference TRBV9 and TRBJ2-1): DSGVTQTPKHLITATGQRVTLRCSPRSGDLSVYWYQQSLDQGLQFLIQYYNGEERAKGNILERFSAQQFPDLHSELNLSSLELGDSALYFCASSVAPDMSYNEQFFGPGTRLTVL.